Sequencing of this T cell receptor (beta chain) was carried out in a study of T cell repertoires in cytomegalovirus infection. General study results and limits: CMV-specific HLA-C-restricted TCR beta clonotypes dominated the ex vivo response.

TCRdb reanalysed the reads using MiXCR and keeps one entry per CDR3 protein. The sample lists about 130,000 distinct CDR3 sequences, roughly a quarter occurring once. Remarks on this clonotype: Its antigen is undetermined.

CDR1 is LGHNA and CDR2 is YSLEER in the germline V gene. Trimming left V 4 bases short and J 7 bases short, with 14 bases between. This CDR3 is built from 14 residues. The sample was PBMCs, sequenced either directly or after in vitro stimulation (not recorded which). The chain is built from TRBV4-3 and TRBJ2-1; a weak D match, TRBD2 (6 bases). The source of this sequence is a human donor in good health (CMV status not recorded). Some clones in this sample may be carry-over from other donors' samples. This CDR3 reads CASSRLSGANEQFF. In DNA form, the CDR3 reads TGCGCCAGCAGCCGACTTTCGGGAGCTAATGAGCAGTTCTTC.